The rows below give T cell receptor beta chains drawn from one sample of a study of T cell responses to AZD1222 COVID-19 vaccine. Clones were sequenced by immunoSEQ multiplex PCR, and TCRdb holds only the in-frame ones, with some missing. Among over 150,000 clones listed, 75% to 90% were seen once. The sample was peripheral blood, taken on day 0 of AZD1222 vaccination. The receptors originated from an adult in good health. The CDR3 runs from the conserved cysteine through the conserved F or W. The D gene is left open where the match is weak. Not every row has a clone size; where given, it reads once, few, many or a size class.

TRBV4-3	.	TRBJ2-7	.	TGCGCCAGCAGCCAAGAACTAGGACAGCCCTACGAGCAGTACTTC	CASSQELGQPYEQYF
TRBV10-3	.	TRBJ1-1	once	TGTGCCATCAGTGTGGACAGAAACACTGAAGCTTTCTTT	CAISVDRNTEAFF
TRBV6-2/TRBV6-3	.	TRBJ2-1	medium-sized	TGTGCCAGCAGTTACGGTAGCGGTTCCCACAATGAGCAGTTCTTC	CASSYGSGSHNEQFF
TRBV18	.	TRBJ2-5	.	TGTGCCAGCTCAGGGGGTAACCAAGAGACCCAGTACTTC	CASSGGNQETQYF
TRBV28	.	TRBJ2-7	.	TGTGCCAGCAGTCGCGGTTGGGATTTTTCCTACGAGCAGTACTTC	CASSRGWDFSYEQYF
TRBV11-1	TRBD2	TRBJ2-5	.	TGTGCCAGCGGACTAGCGGAGCAAGAGACCCAGTACTTC	CASGLAEQETQYF
TRBV12-3/TRBV12-4	.	TRBJ2-3	.	TGTGCCAGCAGTTTAGTAGGCACAGATACGCAGTATTTT	CASSLVGTDTQYF
TRBV27	.	TRBJ2-7	.	TGTGCCAGCAGTCGGACCGGGACCGGGGGTGGGGGATACGAGCAGTACTTC	CASSRTGTGGGGYEQYF
TRBV10-2	TRBD2	TRBJ2-5	.	TGCGCCAGCAGTGACCGGGGGGTACAAGAGACCCAGTACTTC	CASSDRGVQETQYF
TRBV6-1	TRBD1	TRBJ1-2	.	TGTGCCAGCAGTGAAATTCCCGGGACAGGCGCCTATGGCTACACCTTC	CASSEIPGTGAYGYTF
TRBV18	TRBD1	TRBJ1-2	.	TGTGCCAGCTCACCAGAGGACAGGGGCAACTATGGCTACACCTTC	CASSPEDRGNYGYTF
TRBV7-8	.	TRBJ1-1	.	TGTGCCAGCAGCTTACAGGGGAACACTGAAGCTTTCTTT	CASSLQGNTEAFF